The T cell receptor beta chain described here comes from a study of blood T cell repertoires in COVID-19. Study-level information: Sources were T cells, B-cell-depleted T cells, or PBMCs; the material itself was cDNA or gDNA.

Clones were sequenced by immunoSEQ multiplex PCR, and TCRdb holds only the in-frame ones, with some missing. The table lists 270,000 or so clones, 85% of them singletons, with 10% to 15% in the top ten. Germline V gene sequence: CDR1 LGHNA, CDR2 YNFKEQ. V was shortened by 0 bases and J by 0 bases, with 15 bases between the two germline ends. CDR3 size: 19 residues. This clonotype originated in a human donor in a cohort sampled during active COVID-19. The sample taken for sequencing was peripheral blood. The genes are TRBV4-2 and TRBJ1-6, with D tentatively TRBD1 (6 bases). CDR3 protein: CASSQDKAGTFSYNSPLHF. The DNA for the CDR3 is TGTGCCAGCAGCCAAGATAAGGCCGGGACATTCTCCTATAATTCACCCCTCCACTTT.